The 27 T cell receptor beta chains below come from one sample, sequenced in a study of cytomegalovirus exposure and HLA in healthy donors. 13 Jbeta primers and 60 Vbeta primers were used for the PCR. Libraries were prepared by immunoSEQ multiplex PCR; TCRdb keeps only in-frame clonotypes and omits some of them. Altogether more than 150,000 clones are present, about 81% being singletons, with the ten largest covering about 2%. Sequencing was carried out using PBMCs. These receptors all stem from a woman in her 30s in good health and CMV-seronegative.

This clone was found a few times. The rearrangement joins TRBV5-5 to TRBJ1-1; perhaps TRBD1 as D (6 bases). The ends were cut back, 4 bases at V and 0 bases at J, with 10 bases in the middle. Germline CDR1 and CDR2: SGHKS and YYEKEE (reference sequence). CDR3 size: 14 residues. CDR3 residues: CASSPGTMNTEAFF. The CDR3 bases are TGTGCCAGCAGCCCCGGGACAATGAACACTGAAGCTTTCTTT.

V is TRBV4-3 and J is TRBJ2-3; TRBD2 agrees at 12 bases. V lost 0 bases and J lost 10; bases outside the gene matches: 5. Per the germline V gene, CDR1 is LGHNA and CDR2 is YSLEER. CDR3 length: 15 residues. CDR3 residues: CASSQDRLAGVAQYF. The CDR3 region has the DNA TGCGCCAGCAGCCAAGACAGACTAGCGGGAGTGGCGCAGTATTTT.

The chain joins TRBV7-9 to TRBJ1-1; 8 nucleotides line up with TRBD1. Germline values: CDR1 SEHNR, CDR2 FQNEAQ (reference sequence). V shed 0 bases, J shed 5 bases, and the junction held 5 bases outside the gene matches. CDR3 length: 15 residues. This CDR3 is CASSLAAGGNTEAFF. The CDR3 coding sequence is TGTGCCAGCAGCTTAGCGGCAGGGGGCAATACTGAAGCTTTCTTT.

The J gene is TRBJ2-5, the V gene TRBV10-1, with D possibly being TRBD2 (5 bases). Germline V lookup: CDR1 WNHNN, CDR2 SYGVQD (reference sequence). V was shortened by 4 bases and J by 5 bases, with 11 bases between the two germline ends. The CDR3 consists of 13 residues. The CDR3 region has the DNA TGCGCCAGCAGTGGAGGGCAAAGGGAGACCCAGTACTTC. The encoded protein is CASSGGQRETQYF.

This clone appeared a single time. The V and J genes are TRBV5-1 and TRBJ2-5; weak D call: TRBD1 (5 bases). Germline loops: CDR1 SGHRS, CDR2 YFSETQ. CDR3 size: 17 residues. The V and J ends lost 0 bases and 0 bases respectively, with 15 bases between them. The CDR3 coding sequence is TGCGCCAGCAGCTTGGGTGCAGGGCACAATTACCAAGAGACCCAGTACTTC. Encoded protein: CASSLGAGHNYQETQYF.

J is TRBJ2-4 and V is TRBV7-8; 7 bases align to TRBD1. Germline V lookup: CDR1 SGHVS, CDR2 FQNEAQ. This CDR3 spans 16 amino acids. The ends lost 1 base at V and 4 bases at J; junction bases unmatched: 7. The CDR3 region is CASSLVGRDRKNIQYF. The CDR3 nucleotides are TGTGCCAGCAGCTTAGTTGGCCGGGACAGAAAAAACATTCAGTACTTC.

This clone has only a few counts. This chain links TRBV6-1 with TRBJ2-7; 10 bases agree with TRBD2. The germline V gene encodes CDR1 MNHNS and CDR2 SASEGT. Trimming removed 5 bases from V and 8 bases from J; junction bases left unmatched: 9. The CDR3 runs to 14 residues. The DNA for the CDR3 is TGTGCCAGCAGTATGACTAGCGGGTCTACCAAGCAGTACTTC. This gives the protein CASSMTSGSTKQYF.

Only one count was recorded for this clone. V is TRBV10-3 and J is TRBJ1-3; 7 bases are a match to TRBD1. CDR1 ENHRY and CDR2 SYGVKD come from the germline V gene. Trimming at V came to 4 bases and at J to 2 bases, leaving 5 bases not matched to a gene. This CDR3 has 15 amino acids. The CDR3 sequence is CAISGTGRTGNTIYF. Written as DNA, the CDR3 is TGTGCCATCAGTGGGACAGGTCGGACTGGAAACACCATATATTTT.

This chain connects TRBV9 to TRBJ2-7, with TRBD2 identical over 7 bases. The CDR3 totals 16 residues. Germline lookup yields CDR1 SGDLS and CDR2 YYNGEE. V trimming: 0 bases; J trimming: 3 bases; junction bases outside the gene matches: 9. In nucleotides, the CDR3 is TGTGCCAGCAGCGTAGAGGCGGGAGCCGCAGGCTACGAGCAGTACTTC. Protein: CASSVEAGAAGYEQYF.

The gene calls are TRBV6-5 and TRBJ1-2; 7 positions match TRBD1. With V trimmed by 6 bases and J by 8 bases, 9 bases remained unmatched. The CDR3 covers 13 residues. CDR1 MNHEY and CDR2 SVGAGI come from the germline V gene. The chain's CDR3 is CASSRQGVGGYTF. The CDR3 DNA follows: TGTGCCAGCAGCCGACAGGGCGTCGGGGGCTACACCTTC.

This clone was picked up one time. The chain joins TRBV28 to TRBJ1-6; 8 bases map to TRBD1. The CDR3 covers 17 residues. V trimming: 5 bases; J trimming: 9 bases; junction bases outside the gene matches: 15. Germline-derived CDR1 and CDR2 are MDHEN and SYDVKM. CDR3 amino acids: CASSPSGTGFQGSPLHF. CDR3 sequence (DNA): TGTGCCAGCAGTCCGTCCGGGACAGGATTTCAGGGTTCACCCCTCCACTTT.

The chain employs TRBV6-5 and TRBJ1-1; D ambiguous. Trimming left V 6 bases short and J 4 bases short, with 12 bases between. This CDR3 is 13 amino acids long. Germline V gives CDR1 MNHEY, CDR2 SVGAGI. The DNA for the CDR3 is TGTGCCAGCAGACATGCGGGGTCCACTGAAGCTTTCTTT. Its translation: CASRHAGSTEAFF.

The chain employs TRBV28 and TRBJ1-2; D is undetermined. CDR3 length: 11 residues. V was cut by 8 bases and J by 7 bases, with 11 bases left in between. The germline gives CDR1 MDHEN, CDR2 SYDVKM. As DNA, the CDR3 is TGTGCCAGCGGGGAGAGTCGTGGCTACACCTTC. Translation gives CASGESRGYTF.

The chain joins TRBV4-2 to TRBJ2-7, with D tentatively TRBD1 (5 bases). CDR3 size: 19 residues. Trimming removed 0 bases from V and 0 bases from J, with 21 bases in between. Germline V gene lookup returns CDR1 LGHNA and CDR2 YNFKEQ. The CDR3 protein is CASSQEVGRATVYSYEQYF. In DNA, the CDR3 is TGTGCCAGCAGCCAAGAGGTAGGAAGGGCGACAGTGTACTCCTACGAGCAGTACTTC.

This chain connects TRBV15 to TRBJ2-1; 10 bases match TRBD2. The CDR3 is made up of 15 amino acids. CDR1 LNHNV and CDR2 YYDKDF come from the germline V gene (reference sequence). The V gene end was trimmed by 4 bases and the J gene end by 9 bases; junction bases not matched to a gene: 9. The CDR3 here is CATSMIAGGSAEQFF. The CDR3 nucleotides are TGTGCCACCAGCATGATAGCGGGAGGTTCGGCTGAGCAGTTCTTC. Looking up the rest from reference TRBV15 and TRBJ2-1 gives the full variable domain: DAMVIQNPRYQVTQFGKPVTLSCSQTLNHNVMYWYQQKSSQAPKLLFHYYDKDFNNEADTPDNFQSRRPNTSFCFLDIRSPGLGDTAMYLCATSMIAGGSAEQFFGPGTRLTVL.

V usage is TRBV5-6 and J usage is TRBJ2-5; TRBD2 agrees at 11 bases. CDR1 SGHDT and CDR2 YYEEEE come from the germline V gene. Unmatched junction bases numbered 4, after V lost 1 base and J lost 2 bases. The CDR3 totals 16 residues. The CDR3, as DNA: TGTGCCAGCAGCTTGTTTAGCGGGAGGGCACAAGAGACCCAGTACTTC. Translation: CASSLFSGRAQETQYF.

The CDR3 loop reads CASSLSRGPGNEQFF. The CDR3 DNA follows: TGTGCCAGCAGCCTAAGCAGGGGTCCTGGCAATGAGCAGTTCTTC. The J gene is TRBJ2-1, the V gene TRBV27, with a weak D call TRBD1 (6 bases). The germline CDR1 and CDR2 sequences are MNHEY and SMNVEV (reference sequence). Trimming stripped 6 bases from V and 6 bases from J, with 18 bases between. The CDR3 contains 15 residues.

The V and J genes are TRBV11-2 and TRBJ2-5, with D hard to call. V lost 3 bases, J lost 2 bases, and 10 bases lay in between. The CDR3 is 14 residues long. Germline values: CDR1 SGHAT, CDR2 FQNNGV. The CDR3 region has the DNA TGTGCCAGCAGCTTGGAGCCCCTTCAAGAGACCCAGTACTTC. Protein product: CASSLEPLQETQYF.

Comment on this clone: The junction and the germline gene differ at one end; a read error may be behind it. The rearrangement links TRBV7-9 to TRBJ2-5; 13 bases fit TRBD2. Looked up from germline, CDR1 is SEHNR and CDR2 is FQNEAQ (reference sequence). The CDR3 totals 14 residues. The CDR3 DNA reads TGTTCCAGCCGGACTAGCGGGGGAGAAGAGACCCAGTACTTC. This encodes CSSRTSGGEETQYF.

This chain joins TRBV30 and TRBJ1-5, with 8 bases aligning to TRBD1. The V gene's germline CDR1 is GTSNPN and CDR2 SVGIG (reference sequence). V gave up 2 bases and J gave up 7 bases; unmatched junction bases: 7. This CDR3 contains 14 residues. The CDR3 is CAWSWTGLNQPQHF. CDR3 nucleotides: TGTGCCTGGAGTTGGACAGGGCTTAACCAGCCCCAGCATTTT.

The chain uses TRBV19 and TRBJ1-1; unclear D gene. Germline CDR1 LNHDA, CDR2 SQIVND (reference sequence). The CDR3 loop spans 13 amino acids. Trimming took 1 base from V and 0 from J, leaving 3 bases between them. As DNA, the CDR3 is TGTGCCAGTAGTATAGCCTTGAACACTGAAGCTTTCTTT. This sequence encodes CASSIALNTEAFF. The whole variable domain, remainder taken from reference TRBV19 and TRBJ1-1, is DGGITQSPKYLFRKEGQNVTLSCEQNLNHDAMYWYRQDPGQGLRLIYYSQIVNDFQKGDIAEGYSVSREKKESFPLTVTSAQKNPTAFYLCASSIALNTEAFFGQGTRLTVV.

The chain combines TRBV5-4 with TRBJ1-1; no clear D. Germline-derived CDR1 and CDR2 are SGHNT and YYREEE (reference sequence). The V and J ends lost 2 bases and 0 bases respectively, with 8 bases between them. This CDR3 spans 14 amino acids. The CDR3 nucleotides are TGTGCCAGCAGCTTCCTGGGAGTGAACACTGAAGCTTTCTTT. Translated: CASSFLGVNTEAFF.

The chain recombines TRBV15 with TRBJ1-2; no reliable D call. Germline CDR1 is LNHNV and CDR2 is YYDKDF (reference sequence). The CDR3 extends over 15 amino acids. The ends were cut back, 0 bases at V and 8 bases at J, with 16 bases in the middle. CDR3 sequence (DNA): TGTGCCACCAGCAGAGATCGGGGTGCGGGGTCCGGCTACACCTTC. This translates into CATSRDRGAGSGYTF.

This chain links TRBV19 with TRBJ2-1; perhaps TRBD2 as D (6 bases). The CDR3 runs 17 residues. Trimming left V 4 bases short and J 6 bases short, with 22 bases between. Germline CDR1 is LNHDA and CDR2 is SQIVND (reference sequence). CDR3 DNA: TGTGCCAGTAGTACGGACTCACGCGGGGTTTTCGGCAATGAGCAGTTCTTC. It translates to CASSTDSRGVFGNEQFF.

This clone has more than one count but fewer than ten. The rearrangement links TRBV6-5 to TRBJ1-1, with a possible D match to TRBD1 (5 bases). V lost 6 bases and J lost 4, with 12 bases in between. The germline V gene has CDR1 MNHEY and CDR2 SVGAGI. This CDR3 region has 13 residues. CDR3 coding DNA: TGTGCCAGCAGAAGTGGGGGGACCACTGAAGCTTTCTTT. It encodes CASRSGGTTEAFF.

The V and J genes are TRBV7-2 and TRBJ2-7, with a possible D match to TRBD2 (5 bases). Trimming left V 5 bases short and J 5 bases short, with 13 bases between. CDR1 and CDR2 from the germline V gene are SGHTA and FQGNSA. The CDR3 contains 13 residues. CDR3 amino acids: CASSPPTGDEQYF. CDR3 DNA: TGTGCCAGCAGCCCCCCCACCGGGGACGAGCAGTACTTC.

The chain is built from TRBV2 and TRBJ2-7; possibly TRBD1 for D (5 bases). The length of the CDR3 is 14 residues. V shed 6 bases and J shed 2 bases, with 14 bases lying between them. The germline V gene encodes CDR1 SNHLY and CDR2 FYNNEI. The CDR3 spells CASRSGRATYEQYF. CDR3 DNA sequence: TGTGCCAGCAGATCGGGCAGGGCCACCTACGAGCAGTACTTC.